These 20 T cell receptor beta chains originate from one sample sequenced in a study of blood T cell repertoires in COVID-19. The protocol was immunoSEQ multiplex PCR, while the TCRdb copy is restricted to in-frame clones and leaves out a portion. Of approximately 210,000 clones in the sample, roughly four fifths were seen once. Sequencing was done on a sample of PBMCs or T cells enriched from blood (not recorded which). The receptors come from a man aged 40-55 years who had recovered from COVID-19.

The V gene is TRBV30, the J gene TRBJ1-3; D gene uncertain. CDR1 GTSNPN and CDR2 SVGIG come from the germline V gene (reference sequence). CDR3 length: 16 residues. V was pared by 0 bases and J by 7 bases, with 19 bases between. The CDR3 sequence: CAWSVSRNTLVNTIYF. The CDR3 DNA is TGTGCCTGGAGTGTATCCCGTAACACTCTAGTCAACACCATATATTTT.

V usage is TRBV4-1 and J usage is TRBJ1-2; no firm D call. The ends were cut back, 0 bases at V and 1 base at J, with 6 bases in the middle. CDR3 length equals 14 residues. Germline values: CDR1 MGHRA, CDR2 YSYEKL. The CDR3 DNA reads TGCGCCAGCAGCCAAGAGGGAGTTAACTATGGCTACACCTTC. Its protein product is CASSQEGVNYGYTF.

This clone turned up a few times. Here the CDR3 DNA reads TGTGCCAGTAGTCCGCGACATGTCAATGAAAAACTGTTTTTT. It yields the protein CASSPRHVNEKLFF. V gene TRBV19 combines with J gene TRBJ1-4; D ambiguous. CDR1 is LNHDA, CDR2 SQIVND, per germline (reference sequence). The CDR3 runs to 14 residues. V dropped 5 bases and J dropped 5 bases, with 12 bases sitting between them.

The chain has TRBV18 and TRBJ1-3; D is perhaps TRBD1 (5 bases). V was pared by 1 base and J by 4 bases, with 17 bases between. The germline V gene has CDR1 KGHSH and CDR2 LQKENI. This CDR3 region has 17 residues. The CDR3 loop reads CASSPLQVRGSGNTIYF. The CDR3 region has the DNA TGTGCCAGCTCACCACTTCAGGTTCGGGGGTCCGGAAACACCATATATTTT.

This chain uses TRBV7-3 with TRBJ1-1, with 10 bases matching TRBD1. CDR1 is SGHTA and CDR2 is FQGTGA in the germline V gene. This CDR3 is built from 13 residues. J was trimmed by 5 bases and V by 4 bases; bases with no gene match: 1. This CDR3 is CASSSGQGTEAFF. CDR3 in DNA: TGTGCCAGCAGCTCGGGACAGGGGACTGAAGCTTTCTTT.

As DNA, the CDR3 is TGTGCCAGCAGCGGATCCGGGACAGGGGGTTATGGTGTGCAGTACGTC. Its protein is CASSGSGTGGYGVQYV. The gene calls are TRBV11-2 and TRBJ2-7; 11 positions agree with TRBD1. Germline loops: CDR1 SGHAT, CDR2 FQNNGV. With V trimmed by 5 bases and J by 9 bases, 15 bases remained unmatched. The CDR3 contains 16 residues.

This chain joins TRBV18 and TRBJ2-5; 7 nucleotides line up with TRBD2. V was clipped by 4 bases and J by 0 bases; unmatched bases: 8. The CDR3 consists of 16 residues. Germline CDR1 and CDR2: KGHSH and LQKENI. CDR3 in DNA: TGTGCCAGCTCACGAGCGGGACTACTCTACCAAGAGACCCAGTACTTC. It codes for CASSRAGLLYQETQYF.

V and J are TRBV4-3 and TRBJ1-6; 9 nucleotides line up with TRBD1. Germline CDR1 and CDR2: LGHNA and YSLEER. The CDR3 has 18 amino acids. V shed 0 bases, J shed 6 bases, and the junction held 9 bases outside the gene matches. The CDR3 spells CASSQDTATGQGNSPLHF. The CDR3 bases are TGCGCCAGCAGCCAAGATACCGCCACGGGACAGGGTAATTCACCCCTCCACTTT.

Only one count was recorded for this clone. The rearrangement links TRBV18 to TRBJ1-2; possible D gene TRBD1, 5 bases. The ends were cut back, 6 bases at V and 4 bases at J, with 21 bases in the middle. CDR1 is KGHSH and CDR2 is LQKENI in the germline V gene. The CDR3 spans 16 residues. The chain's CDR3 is CASSPVGAAQRYGYTF. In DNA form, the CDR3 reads TGTGCCAGCTCTCCCGTAGGGGCTGCTCAACGCTATGGCTACACCTTC.

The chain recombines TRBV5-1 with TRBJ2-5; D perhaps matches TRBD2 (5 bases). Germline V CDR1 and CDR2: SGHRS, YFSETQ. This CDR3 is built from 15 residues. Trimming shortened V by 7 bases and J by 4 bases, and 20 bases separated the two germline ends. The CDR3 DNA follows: TGCGCCAGCCGCCGCCTGGAGAGGGATGCAGAGACCCAGTACTTC. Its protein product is CASRRLERDAETQYF. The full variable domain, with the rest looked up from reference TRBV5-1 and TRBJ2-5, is KAGVTQTPRYLIKTRGQQVTLSCSPISGHRSVSWYQQTPGQGLQFLFEYFSETQRNKGNFPGRFSGRQFSNSRSEMNVSTLELGDSALYLCASRRLERDAETQYFGPGTRLLVL.

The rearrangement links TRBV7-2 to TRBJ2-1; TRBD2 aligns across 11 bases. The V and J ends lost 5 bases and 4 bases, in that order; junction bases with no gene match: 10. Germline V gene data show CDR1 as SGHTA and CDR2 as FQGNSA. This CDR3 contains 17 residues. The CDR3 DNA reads TGTGCCAGCAGCCTCCTAGGGACTAGCGGTTCGTACAATGAGCAGTTCTTC. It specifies CASSLLGTSGSYNEQFF.

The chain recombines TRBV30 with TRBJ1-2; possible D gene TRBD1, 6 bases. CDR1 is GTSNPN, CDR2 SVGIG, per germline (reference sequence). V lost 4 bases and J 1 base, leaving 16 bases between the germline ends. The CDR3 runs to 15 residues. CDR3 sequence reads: CAWNGQFGVNYGYTF. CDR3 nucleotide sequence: TGTGCCTGGAATGGACAGTTCGGGGTTAACTATGGCTACACCTTC.

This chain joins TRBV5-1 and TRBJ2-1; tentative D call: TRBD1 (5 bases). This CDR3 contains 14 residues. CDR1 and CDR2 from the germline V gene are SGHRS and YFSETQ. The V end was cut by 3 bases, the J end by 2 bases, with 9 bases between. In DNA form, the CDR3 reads TGCGCCAGCAGCTCGGACATTACCTACAATGAGCAGTTCTTC. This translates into CASSSDITYNEQFF.

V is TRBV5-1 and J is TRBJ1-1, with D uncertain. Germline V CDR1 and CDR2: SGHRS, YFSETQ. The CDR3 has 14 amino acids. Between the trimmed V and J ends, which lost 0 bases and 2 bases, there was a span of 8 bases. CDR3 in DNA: TGCGCCAGCAGCTTGGGGGCAGCCAACACTGAAGCTTTCTTT. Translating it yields CASSLGAANTEAFF.

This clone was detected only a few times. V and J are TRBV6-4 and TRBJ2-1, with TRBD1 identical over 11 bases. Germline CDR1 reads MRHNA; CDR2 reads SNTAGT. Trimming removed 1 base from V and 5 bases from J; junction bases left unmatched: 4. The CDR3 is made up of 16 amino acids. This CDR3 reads CASSDLGTGGNNEQFF. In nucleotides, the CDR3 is TGTGCCAGCAGTGACTTAGGGACAGGGGGGAACAATGAGCAGTTCTTC.

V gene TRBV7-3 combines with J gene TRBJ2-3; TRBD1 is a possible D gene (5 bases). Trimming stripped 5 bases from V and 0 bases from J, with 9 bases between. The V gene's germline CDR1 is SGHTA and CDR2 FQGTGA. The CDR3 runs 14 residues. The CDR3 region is CASSLGHSTDTQYF. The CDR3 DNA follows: TGTGCCAGCAGCCTAGGACATAGCACAGATACGCAGTATTTT. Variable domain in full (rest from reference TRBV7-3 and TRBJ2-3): GAGVSQTPSNKVTEKGKYVELRCDPISGHTALYWYRQSLGQGPEFLIYFQGTGAADDSGLPNDRFFAVRPEGSVSTLKIQRTERGDSAVYLCASSLGHSTDTQYFGPGTRLTVL.

CDR3 nucleotide sequence: TGTGCCAGCAGTTACGCCCTAGCGGGAGGGCCCAGGGATACGCAGTATTTT. Its protein product is CASSYALAGGPRDTQYF. The chain carries TRBV6-2 or TRBV6-3 and TRBJ2-3; 12 bases are a match to TRBD2. The CDR3 covers 17 residues. Germline-derived CDR1 and CDR2 are MNHEY and SVGEGT. J lost 6 bases, V lost 2 bases, and 9 bases had no gene match.

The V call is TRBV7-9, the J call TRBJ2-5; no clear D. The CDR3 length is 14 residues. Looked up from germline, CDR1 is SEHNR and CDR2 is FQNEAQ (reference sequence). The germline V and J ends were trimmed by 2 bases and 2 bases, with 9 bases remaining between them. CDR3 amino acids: CASSLIGRQETQYF. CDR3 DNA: TGTGCCAGCAGCTTAATTGGCAGGCAAGAGACCCAGTACTTC.

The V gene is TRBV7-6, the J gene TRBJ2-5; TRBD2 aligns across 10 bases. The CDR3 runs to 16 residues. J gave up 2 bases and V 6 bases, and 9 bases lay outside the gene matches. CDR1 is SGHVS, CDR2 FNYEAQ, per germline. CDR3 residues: CASRPGLAALQETQYF. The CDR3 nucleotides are TGTGCCAGCAGACCCGGACTAGCGGCTTTACAAGAGACCCAGTACTTC. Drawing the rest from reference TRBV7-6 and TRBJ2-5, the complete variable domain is GAGVSQSPRYKVTKRGQDVALRCDPISGHVSLYWYRQALGQGPEFLTYFNYEAQQDKSGLPNDRFSAERPEGSISTLTIQRTEQRDSAMYRCASRPGLAALQETQYFGPGTRLLVL.

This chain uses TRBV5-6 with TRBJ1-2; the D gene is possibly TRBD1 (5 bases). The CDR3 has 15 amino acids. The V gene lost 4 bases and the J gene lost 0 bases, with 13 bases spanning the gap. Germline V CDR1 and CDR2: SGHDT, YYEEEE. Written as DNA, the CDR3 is TGTGCCAGCAGCCCCCGGGCAGGGCCTAACTATGGCTACACCTTC. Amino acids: CASSPRAGPNYGYTF.